A selection of T cell receptor beta chains follows, all from one sample in a study of T cells in Graves' hyperthyroidism and ophthalmopathy. TCRdb used MiXCR to reprocess the multiplex PCR reads, holding one entry per CDR3 protein. Of 480,000 or so distinct CDR3 sequences listed, approximately 15% are singletons. Sequences were obtained from blood. The receptor source for this set is a woman aged 18 to 35 with Graves' hyperthyroidism. Both conserved end residues are part of each CDR3. The D gene is left open where the match is weak. Clone size is given for some rows only: seen once, a few or many times, or a class if the clone is expanded.

>many|TRBV18|.|TRBJ2-5
TGTGCCAGCTCACCGCCGCAGGGAGCAGAGACCCAGTACTTC
CASSPPQGAETQYF
>many|TRBV7-9|.|TRBJ2-1
TGTGCCAGCAGCTTAGCCCAGCGATGGGACCAAAGGGACAATGAGCAGTTCTTC
CASSLAQRWDQRDNEQFF
>.|TRBV27|TRBD1|TRBJ1-3
TGTGCCAGCAGTTTTCGGGGGTCGGACAGGGGCTTTGCAAACACCATATATTTT
CASSFRGSDRGFANTIYF
>few|TRBV4-1|TRBD1|TRBJ2-5
TGCGCCTGCAGCCAAGTGGGAACAGGGGGCAGAGAGACCCAGTACTTC
CACSQVGTGGRETQYF
>many|TRBV12-3/TRBV12-4|.|TRBJ1-5
TGTGCCAGCAGTTTCCGAACAGGCAATCAGCCCCAGCATTTT
CASSFRTGNQPQHF
>many|TRBV30|.|TRBJ1-1
TGTGCCTGGAGTCTAGCGGGGGGGGCGGTCACTGAAGCTTTCTTT
CAWSLAGGAVTEAFF
>many|TRBV10-3|TRBD2|TRBJ2-7
TGTGCCATCAGTGAGTCGAAGCCGCGGGAGGGCTACGAGCAGTACTTC
CAISESKPREGYEQYF
>few|TRBV12-3/TRBV12-4|.|TRBJ2-2
TGTGCCAGCAGTACGGACAGCGGGGAGCTGTTTTTT
CASSTDSGELFF
>many|TRBV29-1|.|TRBJ1-5
TGCAGCGTTCAACTGACAGATAGCAATCAGCCCCAGCATTTT
CSVQLTDSNQPQHF
>many|TRBV30|.|TRBJ2-3
TGTGCCTGGAGTGTTCGGAGGGCCCCAGATACGCAGTATTTT
CAWSVRRAPDTQYF
>many|TRBV7-8|.|TRBJ2-1
TGTGCCAGCAGCCGTGGAGAGGGGTCCTACAATGAGCAGTTCTTC
CASSRGEGSYNEQFF
>many|TRBV3-1|.|TRBJ2-3
TGTGCCAGCAGCCAAGGGAATCCGGCCAAGGAATCGGGTACGCAGTATTTT
CASSQGNPAKESGTQYF
>many|TRBV6-2/TRBV6-3|.|TRBJ2-1
TGTGCCAGCAGTTACTCGTCCGGCCTTTTAAGCTCCTACAATGAGCAGTTCTTC
CASSYSSGLLSSYNEQFF
>few|TRBV18|.|TRBJ2-7
TGTGGCAGCTCATCCAGGGGGAGGACTTCCTACGAGCAGTACTTC
CGSSSRGRTSYEQYF
>many|TRBV12-5|.|TRBJ2-1
TGTGCTAGTGGTTTAACGACTTGGGATGAGCAGTTCTTC
CASGLTTWDEQFF
>many|TRBV30|.|TRBJ2-2
TGTGCCTGGACGTTAGCGGAACGGAGGACCGGGGAGCTGTTTTTT
CAWTLAERRTGELFF
>many|TRBV5-1|.|TRBJ2-7
TGCGCCAGCAGCCCTCGTAGGGGAGGGGGAGCCTCCTACGAGCAGTACTTC
CASSPRRGGGASYEQYF
>many|TRBV28|TRBD1|TRBJ1-1
TGTGCCAGCAGATCCCAGGGGGCGAACACTGAAGCTTTCTTT
CASRSQGANTEAFF
>.|TRBV4-1|.|TRBJ1-1
TGCGCCAGCAGCCAAGTAGGGAGAATTGGGGAAGGGGGTTTCTTT
CASSQVGRIGEGGFF
>many|TRBV12-3/TRBV12-4|TRBD2|TRBJ2-1
TGTGCCAGCAGTGCGGGACTAGCGGGAAGGAATGAGCAGTTCTTC
CASSAGLAGRNEQFF
>.|TRBV7-9|TRBD2|TRBJ2-1
TGTGCCAGCAGCTTAGCCCTAGCGGACTACAATGAGCAGTTCTTC
CASSLALADYNEQFF
>once|TRBV13|.|TRBJ1-6
TGTGCCAGCAGCTTATCAGGGGCCGATTCACCCATCCACTTT
CASSLSGADSPIHF
>.|TRBV4-1|.|TRBJ2-7
TGCGCCAGCAGCCAAGTGGAAACAACCTCCTACGAGCAGTACTTC
CASSQVETTSYEQYF
>many|TRBV5-1|.|TRBJ1-5
TGCGCCAGCAGCAAGGACATCGATCAGCCCCAGCATTTT
CASSKDIDQPQHF
>.|TRBV20-1|.|TRBJ1-4
TGCAGTGCTAGTGTTTCTAATGAAAAACTGTTTTTT
CSASVSNEKLFF
>many|TRBV11-2|.|TRBJ2-1
TGTGCCAGCAGCTTCATCCGGGACTCAGGCTCTGTCCCCTACAATGAGCAGTTCTTC
CASSFIRDSGSVPYNEQFF
>many|TRBV12-3/TRBV12-4|.|TRBJ2-1
TGTGCCAGCACTCCTAGATCAGGGGCCCAGTTCTTC
CASTPRSGAQFF
>many|TRBV5-1|TRBD1|TRBJ1-6
TGCGCCAGCTATGGAGGGGGCGGACCCCTCCACTTT
CASYGGGGPLHF
>few|TRBV6-6|TRBD1|TRBJ1-2
TGTGCCAGCAGTTACGGGACAGGGAACTATGGCTACACCTTC
CASSYGTGNYGYTF
>many|TRBV10-1|.|TRBJ2-5
TGCGCCAGATCGACCCGCGTCGGGCTGGAGACCCAGTACTTC
CARSTRVGLETQYF
>.|TRBV12-3/TRBV12-4|TRBD1|TRBJ1-5
TGTGCCAGCAGTTTAGAGGGGGCCGAGCAGCCCCAGCATTTT
CASSLEGAEQPQHF
>many|TRBV10-3|.|TRBJ1-1
TGTGCCATCAGGAACAGGTTACGAGGGATGAACACTGAAGCTTTCTTT
CAIRNRLRGMNTEAFF
>.|TRBV3-1|.|TRBJ1-1
TGTGCCAGCAGCCAAGAGACAAAGGGTAAGAACACTGAAGCTTTCTTT
CASSQETKGKNTEAFF
>many|TRBV6-1|TRBD1|TRBJ1-5
TGTGCCAGCAGTGCCCAGGACAGGGAGAATCAGCCCCAGCATTTT
CASSAQDRENQPQHF
>many|TRBV18|TRBD2|TRBJ2-3
TGTGCCAGCTCACCACCCCAGGTTGTTGCGGGAGCAGATACGCAGTATTTT
CASSPPQVVAGADTQYF
>many|TRBV3-1|.|TRBJ2-7
TGTGCCAGCAGCCAAGAGGCTACCACCTACGAGCAGTACTTC
CASSQEATTYEQYF
>.|TRBV15|.|TRBJ2-7
TGTGCCACCAGCCCTGATCGCCAGTACGAGCAGTACTTC
CATSPDRQYEQYF
>few|TRBV9|.|TRBJ2-3
TGTGCCAGCAGCGCCCTAGCCCAAAGCACAGATACGCAGTATTTT
CASSALAQSTDTQYF
>many|TRBV7-8|.|TRBJ2-3
TGTGCCAGCAGCTTAGATTCGACGGACAGCAGCACAGATACGCAGTATTTT
CASSLDSTDSSTDTQYF
>many|TRBV11-2|.|TRBJ1-2
TGTGCCAGCAGCCCGGGAGTTAGTGGCTACACCTTC
CASSPGVSGYTF
>.|TRBV19|.|TRBJ1-1
TGTGCCGTTGGAGGGATGAACACTGAAGCTTTCTTT
CAVGGMNTEAFF
>.|TRBV15|.|TRBJ1-3
TGTGCCACCAGCAGAGACCACCTTGGAAACACCATATATTTT
CATSRDHLGNTIYF
>few|TRBV7-9|.|TRBJ1-2
TGTGCCAGCAGCTCCCCCCCGGCAAACTATGGCTACACCTTC
CASSSPPANYGYTF
>.|TRBV10-2|TRBD1|TRBJ2-1
TGCGCCAGCAGTGGGACAGGAATGGAGGATGAGCAGTTCTTC
CASSGTGMEDEQFF
>.|TRBV19|TRBD1|TRBJ1-4
TGTGCCAGTAGTATATACGGACAGGAAAATGAAAAACTGTTTTTT
CASSIYGQENEKLFF
>many|TRBV7-3|TRBD2|TRBJ2-1
TGTGCCAGCAGCTTATTAAGCGGGAGGGATACCTACAATGAGCAGTTCTTC
CASSLLSGRDTYNEQFF
>few|TRBV19|.|TRBJ1-1
TGTGCCAGTAGTATAGATTGGGCCCGGCAGAACACTGAAGCTTTCTTT
CASSIDWARQNTEAFF
>few|TRBV20-1|TRBD2|TRBJ2-2
TGCAGTGCTCGGACTAGCGGGAGGGTATCCGGGGAGCTGTTTTTT
CSARTSGRVSGELFF
>.|TRBV19|TRBD1|TRBJ1-2
TGTGCCAGTAGTGTTTGGGACAGGGGGGACTATGGCTACACCTTC
CASSVWDRGDYGYTF
>many|TRBV10-3|.|TRBJ1-5
TGTGCCATCAGTGAGTACAGCAGCAATCAGCCCCAGCATTTT
CAISEYSSNQPQHF